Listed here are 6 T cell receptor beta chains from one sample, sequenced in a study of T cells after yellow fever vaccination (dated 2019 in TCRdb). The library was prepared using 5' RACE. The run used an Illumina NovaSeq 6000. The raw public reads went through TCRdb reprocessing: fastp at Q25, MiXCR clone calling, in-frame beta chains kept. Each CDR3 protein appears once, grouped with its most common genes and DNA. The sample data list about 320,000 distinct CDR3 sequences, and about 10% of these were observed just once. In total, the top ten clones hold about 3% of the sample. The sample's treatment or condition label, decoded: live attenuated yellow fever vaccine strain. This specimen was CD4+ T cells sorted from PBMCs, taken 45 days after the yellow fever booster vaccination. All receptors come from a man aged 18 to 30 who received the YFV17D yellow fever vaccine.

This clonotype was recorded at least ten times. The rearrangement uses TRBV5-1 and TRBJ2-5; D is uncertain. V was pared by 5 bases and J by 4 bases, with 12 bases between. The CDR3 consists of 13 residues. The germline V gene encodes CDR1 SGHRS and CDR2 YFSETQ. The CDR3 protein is CASRDQPSETQYF. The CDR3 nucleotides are TGCGCCAGCAGAGATCAACCCTCAGAGACCCAGTACTTC.

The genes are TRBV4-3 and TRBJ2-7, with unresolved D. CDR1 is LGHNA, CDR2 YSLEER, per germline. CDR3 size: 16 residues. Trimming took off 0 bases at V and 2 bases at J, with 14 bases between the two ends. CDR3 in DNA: TGCGCCAGCAGCCAAGATACGTACGGATCCCCCTACGAGCAGTACTTC. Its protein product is CASSQDTYGSPYEQYF.

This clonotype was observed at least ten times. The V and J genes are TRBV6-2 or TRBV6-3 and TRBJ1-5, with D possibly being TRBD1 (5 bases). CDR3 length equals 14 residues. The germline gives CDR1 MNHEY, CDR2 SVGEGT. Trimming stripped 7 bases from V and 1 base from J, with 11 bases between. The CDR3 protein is CASNHGGSNQPQHF. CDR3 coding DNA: TGTGCCAGCAATCACGGGGGAAGCAATCAGCCCCAGCATTTT.

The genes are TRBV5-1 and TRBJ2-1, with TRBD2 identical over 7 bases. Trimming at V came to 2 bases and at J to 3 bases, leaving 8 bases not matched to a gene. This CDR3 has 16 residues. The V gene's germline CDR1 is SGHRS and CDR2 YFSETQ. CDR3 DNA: TGCGCCAGCAGCTTATCAACTAGCGCAAACTACAATGAGCAGTTCTTC. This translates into CASSLSTSANYNEQFF.

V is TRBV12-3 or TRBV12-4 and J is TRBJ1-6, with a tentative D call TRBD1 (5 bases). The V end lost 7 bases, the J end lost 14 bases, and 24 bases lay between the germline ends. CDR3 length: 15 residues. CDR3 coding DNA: TGTGCCAGCACCGATGTTCAGGGCCGGGTTAGGACCCTCCACTTT. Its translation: CASTDVQGRVRTLHF.

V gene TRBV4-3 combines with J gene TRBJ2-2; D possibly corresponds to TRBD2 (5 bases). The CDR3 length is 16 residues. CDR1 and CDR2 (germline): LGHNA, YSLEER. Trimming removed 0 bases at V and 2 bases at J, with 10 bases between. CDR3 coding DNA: TGCGCCAGCAGCCAAGAGAGGGTTCGCAACACCGGGGAGCTGTTTTTT. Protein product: CASSQERVRNTGELFF.